The following is a TCR beta chain sequence with its context. Its antigen is unknown. The germline V gene encodes CDR1 MNHNS and CDR2 SASEGT. This CDR3 contains 16 residues. J lost 4 bases, V lost 0 bases, and 4 bases had no gene match. Terminally differentiated effector memory CD45RA+ cells were excluded from the naive CD8 cells, which were CD45RO-negative and positively selected for CCR7. This sample was included in a study of shared clonotypes between healthy human individuals. About the research overall: The study drew on a couple of women and a few men aged 18 to 49 as donors. Study-wide results and limits: The donor pool, a small one, limited the genetic and exposure-history diversity represented. An anticipated effect of sequencing depth on clonotype sharing among donors was recognized.

The data were produced by immunoSEQ multiplex PCR, yet TCRdb's version contains in-frame clones alone and is incomplete. The sample lists 450,000 to 700,000 clones, nearly 97% seen once, with 0.085% to 0.11% in the top ten. Sequenced input: naive CD8+ T cells sorted from blood. The TCR was taken from a woman aged 25-40 years in good health. The chain has TRBV6-1 and TRBJ2-1, with TRBD2 matching 9 bases. The DNA of the CDR3 is TGTGCCAGCAGTGAAGCCGGCGGGAGGGGTTACAATGAGCAGTTCTTC. This encodes CASSEAGGRGYNEQFF.